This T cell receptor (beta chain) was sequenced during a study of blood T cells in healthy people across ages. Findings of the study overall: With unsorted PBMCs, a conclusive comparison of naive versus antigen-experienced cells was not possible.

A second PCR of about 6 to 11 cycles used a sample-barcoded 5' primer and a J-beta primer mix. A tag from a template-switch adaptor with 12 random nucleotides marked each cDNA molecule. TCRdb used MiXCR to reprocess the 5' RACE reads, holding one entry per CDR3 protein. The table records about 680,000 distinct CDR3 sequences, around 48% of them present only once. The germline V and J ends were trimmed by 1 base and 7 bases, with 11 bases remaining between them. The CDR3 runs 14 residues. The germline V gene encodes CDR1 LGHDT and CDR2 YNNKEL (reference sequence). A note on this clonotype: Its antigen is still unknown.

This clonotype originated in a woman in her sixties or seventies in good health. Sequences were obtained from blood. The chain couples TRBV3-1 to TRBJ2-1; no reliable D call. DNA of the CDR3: TGTGCCAGCAGCCAAGCCCACGAGAGTAATGAGCAGTTCTTC. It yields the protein CASSQAHESNEQFF.